A single sample gave rise to the 23 T cell receptor beta chains below, sequenced in a study of blood T cell repertoires in COVID-19. Profiled with immunoSEQ multiplex PCR; TCRdb holds only in-frame clones, not every one. The sample contains tens of thousands of clones, around 80% of which appear only once. Sequenced material: peripheral blood. Source of these receptors: a man aged 55-75 years with COVID-19, enrolled during active disease.

The chain has TRBV12-3 or TRBV12-4 and TRBJ1-1; possibly TRBD1 for D (5 bases). The ends were cut back, 6 bases at V and 2 bases at J, with 10 bases in the middle. The CDR3 totals 13 residues. In nucleotides, the CDR3 is TGTGCCAGCAGCCTGACAGCAAACACTGAAGCTTTCTTT. Amino acid sequence: CASSLTANTEAFF.

The chain recombines TRBV4-2 with TRBJ2-1; perhaps TRBD2 as D (7 bases). The CDR3 is 15 residues long. Germline V CDR1 and CDR2: LGHNA, YNFKEQ. V lost 8 bases, J lost 12 bases, and 26 bases lay in between. In DNA form, the CDR3 reads TGTGCCAGCGCTCGGTGGTTGGGAGGGGGAAGTGGGCAGTTCTTC. Translated: CASARWLGGGSGQFF.

The CDR3 sequence: CASSISGRSSPLHF. The CDR3 region has the DNA TGTGCCAGTAGTATTTCCGGTAGGAGTTCACCCCTCCACTTT. This rearrangement joins TRBV19 to TRBJ1-6; D gene unclear. The CDR3 length is 14 residues. V lost 3 bases to trimming and J lost 9 bases, with 12 bases between them. The V gene's germline CDR1 is LNHDA and CDR2 SQIVND (reference sequence).

This chain uses TRBV30 with TRBJ1-3; D gene ambiguous. The V and J ends lost 2 bases and 3 bases respectively, with 8 bases between them. Per germline, CDR1 GTSNPN and CDR2 SVGIG (reference sequence). This CDR3 has 13 amino acids. The CDR3 DNA follows: TGTGCCTGGAGTCCTTACGGTGGAAACACCATATATTTT. Translated: CAWSPYGGNTIYF.

This clone was counted between two and nine times. The chain couples TRBV14 to TRBJ2-5; D gene uncertain. Per the germline V gene, CDR1 is SGHDN and CDR2 is FVKESK. There are 13 residues in the CDR3. Trimming took off 2 bases at V and 10 bases at J, with 14 bases between the two ends. The DNA of the CDR3 is TGTGCCAGCAGCCAACACTACCTAATTGGCCAGTACTTC. Its protein product is CASSQHYLIGQYF.

The CDR3 is CASRLAVGIRDRNTGELFF. The CDR3 DNA sequence: TGTGCAAGTCGCTTAGCGGTAGGGATCAGAGACAGGAACACCGGGGAGCTGTTTTTT. The rearrangement joins TRBV12-2 to TRBJ2-2; no check of the table's D call, TRBD1, against the DNA was made. TRBV12-2 is a pseudogene. The CDR3 spans 19 residues.

The gene calls are TRBV7-9 and TRBJ1-4, with 7 bases aligning to TRBD1. V was pared by 5 bases and J by 4 bases, with 4 bases of the junction left unmatched. There are 14 residues in the CDR3. Germline CDR1 SEHNR, CDR2 FQNEAQ (reference sequence). The CDR3 loop reads CASSQGQNNEKLFF. The CDR3 bases are TGTGCCAGCAGCCAGGGACAGAATAATGAAAAACTGTTTTTT.

The chain has TRBV4-1 and TRBJ1-3, with TRBD1 matching 7 bases. V shed 11 bases, J shed 0 bases, and the junction held 7 bases outside the gene matches. The length of the CDR3 is 14 residues. Germline V gene lookup returns CDR1 MGHRA and CDR2 YSYEKL. CDR3 DNA: TGCGCCTCAGGGGGGATGCACTCTGGAAACACCATATATTTT. As protein: CASGGMHSGNTIYF.

The V call is TRBV6-6, the J call TRBJ1-3; 7 bases agree with TRBD1. V shed 5 bases and J 7 bases; nucleotides not matched to a gene: 8. Germline CDR1 and CDR2: MNHNY and SVGAGI (reference sequence). There are 14 residues in the CDR3. The CDR3 nucleotides read TGTGCCAGCAGTCCAGTTGGACAGGCTAACACCATATATTTT. Translation gives CASSPVGQANTIYF.

The gene calls are TRBV11-2 and TRBJ2-1; D is possibly TRBD2 (5 bases). Germline V gene data show CDR1 as SGHAT and CDR2 as FQNNGV. Trimming cost V 5 bases and J 10 bases, with 18 bases left between them. The CDR3 length is 14 residues. CDR3 coding DNA: TGTGCCAGCAGCCGCCTCGGGATCCCCAGAGAGCAGTTCTTC. Protein: CASSRLGIPREQFF.

The chain links TRBV7-2 to TRBJ2-7; D possibly corresponds to TRBD1 (6 bases). The CDR3 is made up of 13 amino acids. V lost 4 bases to trimming and J lost 5 bases, with 12 bases between them. Germline V gene data show CDR1 as SGHTA and CDR2 as FQGNSA. The CDR3 DNA follows: TGTGCCAGCAGCTATGACAGGCGGCACGAGCAGTACTTC. Protein: CASSYDRRHEQYF.

The V gene is TRBV7-9, the J gene TRBJ1-6; the D gene is possibly TRBD1 (5 bases). The CDR3 sequence is 17 residues long. V was clipped by 1 base and J by 3 bases, with 13 bases between them. From germline, CDR1 is SEHNR and CDR2 FQNEAQ (reference sequence). The DNA for the CDR3 is TGTGCCAGCAGCTTAGAAACCGCAGGGTTCTATAATTCACCCCTCCACTTT. Its protein product is CASSLETAGFYNSPLHF.

This clone was seen only once. The chain is built from TRBV27 and TRBJ1-1; TRBD1 matches at 7 bases. The length of the CDR3 is 19 residues. CDR1 is MNHEY, CDR2 SMNVEV, per germline (reference sequence). V gave up 4 bases and J gave up 2 bases; unmatched junction bases: 19. The CDR3 DNA reads as TGTGCCAGCAGTTCCAGAGGGCGGTGGGCCGGGACAGTAAACACTGAAGCTTTCTTT. Translation gives CASSSRGRWAGTVNTEAFF.

This chain links TRBV5-1 with TRBJ2-7; 9 bases agree with TRBD2. The CDR3 sequence is 16 residues long. Losses at the gene ends were 6 bases for V and 0 bases for J; bases not matched to a gene: 10. In germline, CDR1 is SGHRS, CDR2 YFSETQ. CDR3 sequence reads: CASNPGAGGYSYEQYF. DNA for the CDR3: TGCGCCAGCAACCCGGGAGCGGGGGGCTACTCCTACGAGCAGTACTTC.

This sequence joins TRBV2 and TRBJ2-3; a possible D gene is TRBD2 (6 bases). V was shortened by 0 bases and J by 2 bases, with 18 bases between the two germline ends. This CDR3 contains 18 residues. Germline CDR1 and CDR2: SNHLY and FYNNEI. In DNA form, the CDR3 reads TGTGCCAGCAGTGAAGCCCAGCGAGTGACTAGACACACAGATACGCAGTATTTT. Translated: CASSEAQRVTRHTDTQYF.

V usage is TRBV24-1 and J usage is TRBJ2-1, with no clear D. Trimming took off 2 bases at V and 3 bases at J, with 4 bases between the two ends. The germline gives CDR1 KGHDR, CDR2 SFDVKD. The CDR3 is 13 amino acids. This CDR3 is CATSDYNYNEQFF. The CDR3 bases are TGTGCCACCAGTGATTACAACTACAATGAGCAGTTCTTC.

The chain recombines TRBV30 with TRBJ2-7; tentatively, D is TRBD1 (6 bases). The germline gives CDR1 GTSNPN, CDR2 SVGIG (reference sequence). The length of the CDR3 is 13 residues. Trimming shortened V by 1 base and J by 6 bases, and 13 bases separated the two germline ends. CDR3 sequence (DNA): TGTGCCTGGAGTGAGTGGCAGGGGAGCGAGCAGTACTTC. Its protein product is CAWSEWQGSEQYF. Combining the CDR3 with reference TRBV30 and TRBJ2-7 gives the whole variable domain SQTIHQWPATLVQPVGSPLSLECTVEGTSNPNLYWYRQAAGRGLQLLFYSVGIGQISSEVPQNLSASRPQDRQFILSSKKLLLSDSGFYLCAWSEWQGSEQYFGPGTRLTVT.

This clone was observed a handful of times. The rearrangement uses TRBV30 and TRBJ2-1, with 8 bases aligning to TRBD1. The germline V gene encodes CDR1 GTSNPN and CDR2 SVGIG (reference sequence). J lost 10 bases, V lost 1 base, and 3 bases had no gene match. CDR3 length equals 12 residues. CDR3 sequence (DNA): TGTGCCTGGAGTGCCAGGGGGCAAGAGCAGTTCTTC. Amino acid sequence: CAWSARGQEQFF. The complete variable domain, with remaining parts taken from reference TRBV30 and TRBJ2-1, reads SQTIHQWPATLVQPVGSPLSLECTVEGTSNPNLYWYRQAAGRGLQLLFYSVGIGQISSEVPQNLSASRPQDRQFILSSKKLLLSDSGFYLCAWSARGQEQFFGPGTRLTVL.

This CDR3 reads CAWSTGFFYEQYF. The CDR3 DNA reads as TGTGCCTGGAGTACAGGGTTCTTCTACGAGCAGTACTTC. The chain couples TRBV30 to TRBJ2-7, with a weak D call TRBD1 (6 bases). The V gene's germline CDR1 is GTSNPN and CDR2 SVGIG (reference sequence). Trimming took off 2 bases at V and 3 bases at J, with 11 bases between the two ends. The CDR3 loop spans 13 amino acids.

This rearrangement joins TRBV28 to TRBJ1-4; TRBD1 is a possible D gene (5 bases). Germline-derived CDR1 and CDR2 are MDHEN and SYDVKM. This CDR3 spans 13 amino acids. Between the trimmed V and J ends, which lost 4 bases and 7 bases, there was a span of 10 bases. The CDR3 nucleotides read TGTGCCAGCAGTTCCCAGGGAGGTGAAAAACTGTTTTTT. It is translated as CASSSQGGEKLFF.

The rearrangement joins TRBV6-5 to TRBJ2-3; maybe TRBD1 (5 bases). The V end was cut by 10 bases, the J end by 2 bases, with 16 bases between. The CDR3 has 14 residues. Germline values: CDR1 MNHEY, CDR2 SVGAGI. The CDR3: CATERGLNTDTQYF. DNA of the CDR3: TGTGCCACCGAAAGGGGCCTCAACACAGATACGCAGTATTTT.

V and J are TRBV6-2 or TRBV6-3 and TRBJ1-3; D might be TRBD1 (5 bases). The germline V and J ends were trimmed by 2 bases and 7 bases, with 6 bases remaining between them. This CDR3 comprises 12 residues. Germline V gene lookup returns CDR1 MNHEY and CDR2 SVGEGT. The CDR3: CASSYAGNTIYF. The DNA of the CDR3 is TGTGCCAGCAGTTACGCAGGGAACACCATATATTTT.

This sequence joins TRBV5-4 and TRBJ2-7; TRBD1 agrees at 7 bases. The V gene's germline CDR1 is SGHNT and CDR2 YYREEE (reference sequence). CDR3 length: 14 amino acids. V gave up 4 bases and J gave up 1 base; unmatched junction bases: 5. This chain's CDR3 is CASSGKQGSYEQYF. For the CDR3, the DNA is TGTGCCAGCAGCGGGAAACAGGGGTCCTACGAGCAGTACTTC.